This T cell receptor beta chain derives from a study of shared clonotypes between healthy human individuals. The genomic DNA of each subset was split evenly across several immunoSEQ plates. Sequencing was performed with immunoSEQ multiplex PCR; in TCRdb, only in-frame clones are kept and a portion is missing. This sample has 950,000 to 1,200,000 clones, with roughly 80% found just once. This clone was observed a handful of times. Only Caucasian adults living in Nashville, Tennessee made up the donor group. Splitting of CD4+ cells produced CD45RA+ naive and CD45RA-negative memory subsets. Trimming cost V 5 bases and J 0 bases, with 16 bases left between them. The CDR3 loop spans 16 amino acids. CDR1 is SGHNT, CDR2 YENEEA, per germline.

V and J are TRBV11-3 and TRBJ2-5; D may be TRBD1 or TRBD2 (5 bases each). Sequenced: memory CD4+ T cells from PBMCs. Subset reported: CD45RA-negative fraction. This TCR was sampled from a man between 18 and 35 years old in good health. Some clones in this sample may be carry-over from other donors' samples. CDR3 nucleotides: TGTGCCAGCAGCCCGGCAGGGAGCCCTCACCAAGAGACCCAGTACTTC. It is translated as CASSPAGSPHQETQYF.